A selection of T cell receptor beta chains follows, all from one sample in a study of T-cell reconstitution after alpha-beta-depleted transplantation in children. TCRdb analysed the PCR reads with MiXCR anew, one entry per CDR3 protein. The sample holds roughly 90,000 distinct CDR3 sequences, less than 15% seen once. The sample consisted of PBMCs from the stem cell graft donor, taken from the stem cell graft. Source of these receptors: a human donor who donated a stem cell graft to a child with inherited bone marrow failure. Both conserved end residues are part of each CDR3. D genes are given only for firm matches. Only some rows state a clone size, as once, few, many or a class for expanded clones.

d_gene,v_gene,j_gene,abundance,CDR3aa,CDR3nt
TRBD2,TRBV6-2/TRBV6-3,TRBJ2-3,many,CASISRGEADTQYF,TGTGCCAGCATCTCTCGGGGGGAGGCGGATACGCAGTATTTT
-,TRBV7-2,TRBJ2-1,many,CASSELGNEQFF,TGTGCCAGCAGCGAGCTAGGAAATGAGCAGTTCTTC
-,TRBV7-9,TRBJ2-1,once,CASSLVLSSYNEQFF,TGTGCCAGCAGCTTAGTTCTGAGCTCCTACAATGAGCAGTTCTTC
TRBD1,TRBV11-2,TRBJ2-7,many,CASSLGQGWYEQYF,TGTGCCAGCAGCTTAGGACAGGGGTGGTACGAGCAGTACTTC
-,TRBV7-9,TRBJ2-3,many,CASSPLGARTDTQYF,TGTGCCAGCAGCCCCCTGGGGGCCCGCACAGATACGCAGTATTTT
TRBD2,TRBV7-3,TRBJ2-1,many,CASSPAGTSNEQFF,TGTGCCAGCAGCCCAGCCGGGACTAGTAATGAGCAGTTCTTC
TRBD2,TRBV5-5,TRBJ2-2,many,CASSPLAGGVGELFF,TGTGCCAGCAGCCCCTTAGCGGGGGGGGTCGGGGAGCTGTTTTTT
TRBD2,TRBV5-6,TRBJ2-7,few,CASSPLAGAFYEQYF,TGTGCCAGCAGCCCACTAGCGGGGGCCTTCTACGAGCAGTACTTC
-,TRBV20-1,TRBJ2-2,-,CSASPLSRELFF,TGCAGTGCTAGCCCCCTCTCCAGGGAGCTGTTTTTT
TRBD1,TRBV5-1,TRBJ2-7,many,CASSVAGGTGYYEQYF,TGCGCCAGCAGCGTAGCTGGAGGGACAGGGTACTACGAGCAGTACTTC
-,TRBV18,TRBJ2-7,many,CASSPPDSRYEQYF,TGTGCCAGCTCACCACCGGACAGTAGATACGAGCAGTACTTC
-,TRBV27,TRBJ1-6,many,CASSPGTADSPLHF,TGTGCCAGCAGCCCCGGGACCGCTGATTCACCCCTCCACTTT
TRBD1,TRBV27,TRBJ2-3,-,CASPGWDRGPGHSTDRQYF,TGTGCCAGCCCCGGATGGGACAGGGGGCCGGGGCATAGCACAGATAGGCAGTATTTT
-,TRBV7-2,TRBJ2-1,many,CASSSRDKLYNEQFF,TGTGCCAGCAGCTCCCGGGACAAGCTCTACAATGAGCAGTTCTTC
-,TRBV7-9,TRBJ1-1,-,CASSLAGAYTEAFF,TGTGCCAGCAGCTTAGCAGGGGCATACACTGAAGCTTTCTTT
TRBD1,TRBV5-6,TRBJ1-1,-,CASTHSLRWGQLIEAFF,TGTGCCAGTACTCACTCCCTTCGATGGGGACAGCTTATTGAAGCTTTCTTT
-,TRBV6-5,TRBJ1-3,many,CASSYSGKGTGNTIYF,TGTGCCAGCAGTTACTCCGGGAAAGGGACTGGAAACACCATATATTTT
-,TRBV20-1,TRBJ2-6,many,CSAREFSGANVLTF,TGCAGTGCTAGGGAATTCTCTGGGGCCAACGTCCTGACTTTC
TRBD1,TRBV19,TRBJ2-7,-,CASGTGSSYEQYF,TGTGCCAGTGGGACAGGGAGCTCCTACGAGCAGTACTTC
-,TRBV7-2,TRBJ2-7,many,CASSYRDANEQYF,TGTGCCAGCAGCTACCGGGACGCCAACGAGCAGTACTTC
-,TRBV7-3,TRBJ2-1,many,CASSRWQEGDNEQFF,TGTGCCAGCAGCCGGTGGCAGGAGGGTGACAATGAGCAGTTCTTC
-,TRBV19,TRBJ1-6,few,CASSIDIGWGASLHF,TGTGCCAGTAGTATAGACATCGGTTGGGGAGCTTCTCTCCACTTT
TRBD1,TRBV29-1,TRBJ2-2,many,CSGGQGDTGELFF,TGCAGCGGCGGACAGGGGGACACCGGGGAGCTGTTTTTT